One T cell receptor (beta chain) is described in this entry. Its antigen is not known. This entry is derived from a study of cytomegalovirus exposure and HLA in healthy donors. The data were produced by immunoSEQ multiplex PCR, yet TCRdb's version contains in-frame clones alone and is incomplete. The table shows fewer than 350,000 clones, with 70% to 90% occurring only once. Study findings and constraints: The majority of TCR sequences were rare, yet some public TCRs appeared in many donors. Specific recognition of CMV antigens was confirmed in vitro for a few chains (all CMV-associated).

V lost 8 bases and J 1 base, leaving 23 bases between the germline ends. The CDR3 length is 17 residues. Germline CDR1 reads MDHEN; CDR2 reads SYDVKM. From the 120-subject validation cohort, which was separate from the roughly 700-subject first cohort, the donors were drawn. The sequenced material came from PBMCs. This chain connects TRBV28 to TRBJ1-1; D gene ambiguous. This clonotype was sampled from a woman between 18 and 29 years old in good health and CMV-seronegative. CDR3: CASYPLGAITPNTEAFF. CDR3 sequence (DNA): TGTGCCAGCTATCCCTTAGGAGCAATTACCCCGAACACTGAAGCTTTCTTT.